Sequencing of this T cell receptor (beta chain) was carried out in a study of blood T cell repertoires in COVID-19 (dated by TCRdb to between 2020 and 2021). At the level of the whole study: ImmuneRACE Cohort 3 recovered participants were defined by two consecutive negative NP/OP PCR tests, healthcare professional clearance, or symptom resolution. Where available, HLA class I and class II types were obtained from metadata supplied by the sample provider rather than from assay-based typing. The repertoires were released in a freely available public database meant as a resource for research on the immune response to SARS-CoV-2. A de-identified subject ID, COVID-19 status, age in years and sex were almost always included in the sample metadata. The collaborator samples originated in the United States, Italy and Spain and spanned the acute and convalescent phases of COVID-19. Samples were obtained from the ongoing ImmuneRACE study (first 160 participants) and from about 1,300 subjects provided by 6 global collaborators. Deeply sampled blood TCRbeta repertoires from subjects exposed to, actively infected with, or recovered from COVID-19 were included in the dataset. The prospective study material was composed of cDNA or gDNA derived from T cells, B-cell-depleted T cells, or PBMCs. On the study overall, not on this receptor specifically: The amount of clinical and demographic metadata varied by source and participant and was provided uncurated.

The immunoSEQ Assay, a bias-controlled multiplex PCR, was used to amplify TCRbeta CDR3 regions from genomic DNA. Per the authors' processing: The number of nucleated cells in each sample was estimated by amplification of reference gene primers within the assay. To quantify the absolute abundance of each unique TCRbeta CDR3 rearrangement, sequence reads were collapsed and filtered. For each sample, productive Simpson clonality was calculated as the square root of Simpson's diversity index across productive rearrangements. TCRdb stores this immuneACCESS table with in-frame sequences only. Part of the clones is absent; in the studies checked, under half of the shortfall reflects unresolved V genes, and no reason is known for the rest. V, J and clone size were drawn from that table, and D and trimming were deduced from the DNA. The sample includes around 140,000 clones, with over 75% observed a single time. The ten largest clonotypes hold 3% to 4.5% of the sample.

Concerning this clone itself: There is no known antigen for this receptor. The record has no base qualities; no much larger clone is one base away.

There are 14 amino acids in the CDR3, from cysteine to phenylalanine inclusive. Only CDR3 DNA remains: 42 bases, in frame from the first base. Reading the germline V gene gives CDR1 SGHRS and CDR2 YFSETQ. V sheds 0 bases and J sheds 3 bases, leaving 10 bases between their ends. Enrolling through a virtual design, the prospective study's participants ranged in age from about 18 to 89 years and lived across 20 to 30 United States geographic areas. Cohort assignment in the prospective study relied on participant-reported clinical history from a screening survey and a study questionnaire. In the prospective study, whole blood, serum and a nasopharyngeal or oropharyngeal swab were collected from each participant by mobile phlebotomists. Additional blood draws and questionnaires over an approximately two-month period could optionally be provided by prospective study participants. Prospective study blood samples were shipped either frozen or at room temperature before DNA extraction.

This receptor was identified in a man aged 50 to 60 in a cohort exposed to, infected with or recovered from COVID-19 (not recorded which). The sequenced material came from PBMCs or T cells enriched from blood (not recorded which). The chain is assembled from TRBV5-1 and TRBJ2-7; no confident D gene assignment can be made. The bases read TGCGCCAGCAGCTTGGATCTCACCTACTACGAGCAGTACTTC. This translates into CASSLDLTYYEQYF.